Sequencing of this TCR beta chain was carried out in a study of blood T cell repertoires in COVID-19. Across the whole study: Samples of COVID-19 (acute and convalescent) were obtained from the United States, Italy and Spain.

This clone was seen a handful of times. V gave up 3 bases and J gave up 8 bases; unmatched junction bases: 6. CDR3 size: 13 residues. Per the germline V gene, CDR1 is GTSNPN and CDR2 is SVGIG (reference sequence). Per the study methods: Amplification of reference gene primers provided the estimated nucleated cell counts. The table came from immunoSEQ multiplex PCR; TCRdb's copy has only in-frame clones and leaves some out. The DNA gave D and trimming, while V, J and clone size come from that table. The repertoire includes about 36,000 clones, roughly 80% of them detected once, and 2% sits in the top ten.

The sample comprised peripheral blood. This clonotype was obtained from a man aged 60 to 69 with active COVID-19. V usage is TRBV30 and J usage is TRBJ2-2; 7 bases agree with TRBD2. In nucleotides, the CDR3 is TGTGCCTGGAGAGCGGGGTCGGTTGGGGAGCTGTTTTTT. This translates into CAWRAGSVGELFF. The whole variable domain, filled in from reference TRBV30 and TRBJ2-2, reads SQTIHQWPATLVQPVGSPLSLECTVEGTSNPNLYWYRQAAGRGLQLLFYSVGIGQISSEVPQNLSASRPQDRQFILSSKKLLLSDSGFYLCAWRAGSVGELFFGEGSRLTVL.